This T cell receptor (beta chain) emerged from a study of blood T cell repertoires in COVID-19. Profiled with immunoSEQ multiplex PCR; TCRdb holds only in-frame clones, not every one. In the table there are 150,000 or so clones, roughly 82% of which are singletons. Specimen: peripheral blood. This receptor was taken from a human donor with acute or convalescent COVID-19. The donor label of this sample is uncertain.

DNA for the CDR3: TGTGCCAGCTCACCACTTATCCAGGGTTCCGGCTACACCTTC. This gives the protein CASSPLIQGSGYTF. The gene calls are TRBV18 and TRBJ1-2; tentatively, D is TRBD1 (5 bases). In germline, CDR1 is KGHSH, CDR2 LQKENI. Trimming pared 1 base from V and 8 bases from J, leaving 14 bases between. The length of the CDR3 is 14 residues.